What follows describes a single T cell receptor beta chain. This specimen belongs to a study of cytomegalovirus exposure and HLA in healthy donors. Use of 60 Vbeta and 13 Jbeta primers characterized the PCR. The method was immunoSEQ multiplex PCR; TCRdb's version includes in-frame clones alone and lacks a portion of them. Here the sample spans approximately 88,000 clones, about 80% being singletons. CDR1 and CDR2 from the germline V gene are SGHDT and YYEEEE. V was pared by 2 bases and J by 8 bases, with 13 bases between. The CDR3 contains 13 residues. This sequence originates from a male donor in good health and CMV-seronegative. The genes are TRBV5-6 and TRBJ1-2; TRBD1 might be the D (6 bases). Sequencing input: PBMCs. CDR3 in amino acids: CASSFSQGSGYTF. In nucleotides, the CDR3 is TGTGCCAGCAGCTTTTCACAGGGATCCGGCTACACCTTC.